These T cell receptor beta chains were read from a single sample in a study of shared clonotypes between healthy human individuals. The method was immunoSEQ multiplex PCR; TCRdb's version includes in-frame clones alone and lacks a portion of them. The data hold roughly 2.6 million clones, with roughly 92% observed a single time. Sequenced: naive CD4+ T cells sorted from blood. These receptors all stem from a man between 18 and 29 years old in good health. Both conserved end residues are part of each CDR3. A D gene is named only where the DNA matches it firmly. Not every row has a clone size; where given, it reads once, few, many or a size class.

-	TRBJ2-7	TRBV4-3	-	CASRPFRGSYEQYF	TGCGCCAGCAGGCCTTTTAGGGGGTCCTACGAGCAGTACTTC
-	TRBJ1-1	TRBV2	-	CASRANGVNTEAFF	TGTGCCAGCAGGGCGAACGGGGTGAACACTGAAGCTTTCTTT
-	TRBJ1-3	TRBV21-1	-	CASRSRLSSGNTIYF	TGTGCCAGCAGGAGTCGGCTTAGCTCTGGAAACACCATATATTTT
TRBD1	TRBJ1-2	TRBV5-4	-	CASRSGQGPNYGYTF	TGTGCCAGCAGATCCGGACAGGGGCCTAACTATGGCTACACCTTC
-	TRBJ1-3	TRBV30	-	CAWGGIMSSGNTIYF	TGTGCCTGGGGGGGGATCATGAGCTCTGGAAACACCATATATTTT
TRBD1	TRBJ2-2	TRBV6-6	-	CASRQGRNTGELFF	TGTGCCAGCAGACAGGGGCGGAACACCGGGGAGCTGTTTTTT
TRBD1	TRBJ2-6	TRBV19	-	CASRSDRGSGANVLTF	TGTGCCAGTAGGAGCGACAGGGGCTCTGGGGCCAACGTCCTGACTTTC
-	TRBJ2-5	TRBV27	-	CASSLFRGREETQYF	TGTGCCAGCAGTTTATTTAGAGGTAGAGAAGAGACCCAGTACTTC
TRBD2	TRBJ2-7	TRBV6-4	-	CASTAGRERNF	TGTGCCAGCACCGCGGGGAGGGAAAGAAACTTC
TRBD1	TRBJ1-5	TRBV2	-	CASSGEGAIRNQPQHF	TGTGCCAGCAGTGGGGAGGGGGCTATCCGCAATCAGCCCCAGCATTTT
-	TRBJ2-1	TRBV30	once	CAWSGSATYNEQFF	TGTGCCTGGAGCGGGAGTGCGACCTACAATGAGCAGTTCTTC
-	TRBJ1-2	TRBV7-9	once	CASIGVGARYYGYTF	TGTGCCAGCATTGGTGTGGGGGCGCGATACTATGGCTACACCTTC
TRBD2	TRBJ2-2	TRBV29-1	-	CSVARRLAGGLATGELFF	TGCAGCGTTGCGAGGCGACTAGCGGGAGGGTTGGCCACCGGGGAGCTGTTTTTT
-	TRBJ2-7	TRBV18	once	CASSVVAASSYEQYF	TGTGCCAGCTCAGTAGTAGCGGCTAGCTCCTACGAGCAGTACTTC
-	TRBJ1-3	TRBV2	-	CASKAGHSGNTIYF	TGTGCCAGCAAGGCAGGTCACTCTGGAAACACCATATATTTT
-	TRBJ2-7	TRBV28	-	CASRPDPTYEQYF	TGTGCCAGCAGACCCGACCCGACCTACGAGCAGTACTTC
TRBD2	TRBJ2-5	TRBV5-6	-	CASSIRLAGVETQYF	TGTGCCAGCAGCATCCGACTAGCGGGAGTGGAGACCCAGTACTTC
-	TRBJ1-1	TRBV29-1	few	CSVVVNTEAFF	TGCAGCGTTGTCGTCAACACTGAAGCTTTCTTT
-	TRBJ2-5	TRBV7-2	-	CASSLAARTQYF	TGTGCCAGCAGCCTCGCAGCGAGGACCCAGTACTTC
TRBD1	TRBJ1-3	TRBV28	once	CASTLAPGTGGNTIYF	TGTGCCAGCACTCTGGCCCCCGGGACAGGAGGAAACACCATATATTTT
TRBD1	TRBJ1-4	TRBV6-6	-	CAGSRQGPEKLFF	TGTGCCGGATCCCGACAGGGACCTGAAAAACTGTTTTTT
-	TRBJ1-2	TRBV7-2	-	CASTLGVYGYTF	TGTGCCAGCACTTTGGGAGTCTATGGCTACACCTTC